This TCR beta chain was documented in a study of CD8 T cells in Susac syndrome. V was pared by 9 bases and J by 4 bases, with 24 bases of the junction left unmatched. Germline V CDR1 and CDR2: KGHDR, SFDVKD. The CDR3 is 19 amino acids. Reverse transcription of roughly 0.5 to 1 ug RNA was carried out with random hexamers. The amplification used immunoSEQ multiplex PCR on TCR beta CDR3; it spanned 54 Vbeta and 13 Jbeta. One entry per CDR3 protein, called by TCRdb with MiXCR from the immunoSEQ multiplex PCR reads. This sample carries 200,000 to 250,000 distinct CDR3 sequences, 80% to 95% of them seen once, and the ten largest clones take roughly 0.13%.

This chain uses TRBV24-1 with TRBJ1-2; 8 bases agree with TRBD1. This receptor was identified in a human donor with multiple sclerosis. Source material: CD8+ T cells from PBMCs. CDR3 loop: CATPYSQRDRTIAGYGYTF. As DNA, the CDR3 is TGTGCCACCCCGTACAGCCAAAGGGACAGGACCATTGCTGGCTATGGCTACACCTTC.